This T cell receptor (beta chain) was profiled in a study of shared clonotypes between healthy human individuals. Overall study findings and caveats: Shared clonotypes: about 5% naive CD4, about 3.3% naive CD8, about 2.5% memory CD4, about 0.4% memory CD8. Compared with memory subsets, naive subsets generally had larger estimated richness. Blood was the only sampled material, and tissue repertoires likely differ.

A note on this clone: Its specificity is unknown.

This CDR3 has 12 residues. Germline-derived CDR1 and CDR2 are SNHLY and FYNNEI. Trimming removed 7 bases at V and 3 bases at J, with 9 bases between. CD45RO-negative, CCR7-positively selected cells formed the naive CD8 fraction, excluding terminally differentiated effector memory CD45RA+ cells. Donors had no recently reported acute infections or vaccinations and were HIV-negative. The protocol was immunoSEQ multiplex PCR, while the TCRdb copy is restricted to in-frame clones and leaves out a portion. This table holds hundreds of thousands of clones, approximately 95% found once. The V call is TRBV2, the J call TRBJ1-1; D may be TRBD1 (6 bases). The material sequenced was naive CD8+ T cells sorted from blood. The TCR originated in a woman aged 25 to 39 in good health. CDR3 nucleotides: TGTGCCAGCAACGGACAGTACACTGAAGCTTTCTTT. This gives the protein CASNGQYTEAFF.